One T cell receptor beta chain is described in this entry. It has no known antigen specificity. Base qualities were left out, and no much larger clone turns up one base away. The data were taken from a study of Tregs in tolerant kidney transplant recipients (dated by TCRdb to between 2018 and 2021). Describing the broader study: TCRbeta sequencing was used in the study to identify donor-specific regulatory T cells before combined kidney and bone marrow transplantation, and the identified cells were then tracked after transplant. TCRbeta repertoire sequencing was used in a few healthy controls to compare several ways of expanding Tregs specific for an allogeneic donor. Points the paper makes about the study in general: Because the study included only a small number of patients, the results must be confirmed in larger populations and under other immunosuppression protocols. Expanding Tregs with activated donor B cells appeared to identify the most biologically relevant and donor-specific TCRbeta repertoire. Although technical replication error seemed to be minimal, the question of biological reproducibility was not addressed directly.

Genomic DNA was extracted from sorted cells with the QIAGEN DNeasy Blood and Tissue Kit for TCRbeta CDR3 sequencing. Through immunoSEQ, high-throughput TCRbeta CDR3 sequencing was done commercially, including PCR amplification with internal controls and bias correction. In the original analysis: A unique productive TCRbeta sequence was defined by the CDR3 nucleotide sequence when primers matched, and otherwise by the CDR3 amino acid sequence together with the Vbeta and Jbeta genes. As a correction for sorting error, sequences shared between sorted populations at a frequency ratio of 2:1 or less were discarded, and the remaining shared sequences were assigned to the higher population. Sequences were defined as donor-reactive when expanded at least 5-fold in CFSE-low cells versus unstimulated cells and present at a frequency of at least 0.01% in CFSE-low cells. Repertoire divergence was quantified by Jensen-Shannon divergence using the top 100 TCRbeta sequences ranked by frequency. For samples with multiple sequencing runs, sorting error was corrected separately for each run before the runs were pooled. TCRdb retrieved this table from immuneACCESS and kept in-frame rearrangements only. Not all clones are present; in checked studies, unresolved V genes account for under half, and no reason is known for the remainder. Clonal size and the V and J genes are those of that table, whereas D and trimming came from the DNA. The sample contains some 110,000 clones, roughly 93% of them found a single time. The top ten clones comprise over 0.5% of the sample.

Thawed PBMCs were FACS-sorted into unstimulated Tregs (CD4+CD25+CD127-), CD4+ non-Tregs (CD4+CD25-), CD4 cells and CD8 cells. Blood from healthy controls was obtained either from healthy volunteers or as purchased buffy coats. Healthy control blood was processed to PBMCs with a Ficoll density gradient and then cryopreserved, whereas patient PBMCs were collected both before and after transplant. At the junction V is shortened by 7 bases and J by 7 bases; bases outside the gene matches: 12. For CDR1 and CDR2, the germline V gene lists MNHNS and SASEGT. Its CDR3 holds 14 amino acids, cysteine through phenylalanine. Of the read, only the CDR3 DNA is kept; its 42 bases are in frame from base 1.

Sequencing was done on a sample of CD4+ T cells from blood. The chain couples TRBV6-1 to TRBJ2-7; a stretch of 8 junction bases matches TRBD1. This receptor was obtained from a human donor in good health. The sequence in DNA is TGTGCCAGCACCCAGGACAGGGCGAATAGAGAGCAGTACTTC. Translated, this is CASTQDRANREQYF.